The TCR beta chain described here comes from a study of monozygotic twins with inflammatory bowel disease. Study-level findings and limits: IBD-affected twins scored below their healthy co-twins in TCRbeta diversity (inverse Simpson).

A note on this clonotype: Its antigen remains unknown.

This CDR3 region has 15 residues. The germline V gene encodes CDR1 SGHRS and CDR2 YFSETQ. No sorting of T cells preceded isolation of total RNA from whole blood. Each CDR3 protein gets one entry in TCRdb, which reprocessed the 5' RACE reads and gives no DNA. This repertoire comprises roughly 200,000 distinct CDR3 sequences; its ten largest clones make up around 7.6%. Material for sequencing was blood. The TCR sequence derives from a human donor with ulcerative colitis or Crohn's disease, or a healthy co-twin of an affected twin (not recorded which). This rearrangement joins TRBV5-1 to TRBJ2-7; checking the TCRdb D call of TRBD1 is not possible without DNA. The CDR3 sequence: CASSLEGQGAQEQYF.